These T cell receptor beta chains were read from a single sample in a study of cytomegalovirus exposure and HLA in healthy donors. Measured with immunoSEQ multiplex PCR; TCRdb has only the in-frame clones, and not every one. The table has more than 90,000 clones, around four fifths seen once; the top ten hold around 4%. Source material: PBMCs. The origin of the receptors is a man in his forties or fifties in good health and CMV-seronegative. Each CDR3 is given with its conserved first and last residue. The D gene is left open where the match is weak.

CDR3: CASQDRSSYNEQFF
DNA: TGTGCCAGCCAAGACCGGAGCTCCTACAATGAGCAGTTCTTC
V: TRBV28
J: TRBJ2-1
D: -

CDR3: CASSLEAGGLVDTQYF
DNA: TGTGCCAGCAGCTTAGAAGCGGGGGGGCTTGTAGATACGCAGTATTTT
V: TRBV11-2
J: TRBJ2-3
D: TRBD2

CDR3: CASSTGTARRPFF
DNA: TGTGCCAGCAGTACCGGCACAGCTCGAAGACCTTTCTTT
V: TRBV6-4
J: TRBJ1-1
D: -

CDR3: CASSFGGGAGKNIQYF
DNA: TGTGCCAGCAGCTTCGGAGGGGGCGCCGGCAAAAACATTCAGTACTTC
V: TRBV5-6
J: TRBJ2-4
D: -

CDR3: CASSPGTSGVYNEQFF
DNA: TGCGCCAGCAGCCCCGGGACTAGCGGGGTCTACAATGAGCAGTTCTTC
V: TRBV4-1
J: TRBJ2-1
D: TRBD2

CDR3: CASSIPGTGGRRGYTF
DNA: TGTGCCAGTAGTATCCCCGGGACAGGGGGCCGGCGTGGCTACACCTTC
V: TRBV19
J: TRBJ1-2
D: TRBD1

CDR3: CASRPQAGNTIYF
DNA: TGTGCCAGTAGACCTCAGGCGGGAAACACCATATATTTT
V: TRBV19
J: TRBJ1-3
D: -

CDR3: CASSLVENIQYF
DNA: TGTGCCAGCAGCTTAGTGGAGAACATTCAGTACTTC
V: TRBV7-2
J: TRBJ2-4
D: -

CDR3: CASSPDSLYGYTF
DNA: TGTGCCAGCAGCCCGGACAGTTTATATGGCTACACCTTC
V: TRBV16
J: TRBJ1-2
D: -

CDR3: CASSPGLAGGLDTQYF
DNA: TGTGCCAGCAGCCCAGGACTAGCGGGGGGGCTAGATACGCAGTATTTT
V: TRBV7-6
J: TRBJ2-3
D: TRBD2